The 30 T cell receptor beta chains below all came from one sample that was sequenced in a study of T cell responses to AZD1222 COVID-19 vaccine. The repertoire was sequenced with immunoSEQ multiplex PCR; TCRdb's copy has only in-frame clones and lacks some. The table lists approximately 180,000 clones, around 88% of them singletons, with around 8% in the top ten. This specimen consisted of peripheral blood, obtained on day 0 of AZD1222 vaccination. All receptors derive from an adult in good health.

V is TRBV6-5 and J is TRBJ1-2, with D perhaps TRBD1 (5 bases). The V gene lost 4 bases and the J gene lost 2 bases, with 11 bases spanning the gap. Per the germline V gene, CDR1 is MNHEY and CDR2 is SVGAGI. The CDR3 is made up of 14 amino acids. CDR3 amino acids: CASSSGMANYGYTF. CDR3 DNA: TGTGCCAGCAGTTCAGGGATGGCCAACTATGGCTACACCTTC.

V is TRBV28 and J is TRBJ2-3; maybe TRBD2 (6 bases). The CDR3 is 15 residues long. Trimming cost V 4 bases and J 4 bases, with 15 bases left between them. Germline-derived CDR1 and CDR2 are MDHEN and SYDVKM. The CDR3 DNA is TGTGCCAGCAGTTGGTCGGGGGTGAGGGCAGATACGCAGTATTTT. The encoded protein is CASSWSGVRADTQYF.

In its sample, this clone was seen once. CDR3 sequence reads: CASSLGSGASYNEQFF. The CDR3 DNA is TGTGCCAGCAGCTTAGGGAGCGGGGCCTCCTACAATGAGCAGTTCTTC. The chain employs TRBV7-9 and TRBJ2-1; 7 nucleotides match TRBD2. The CDR3 is made up of 16 amino acids. The V segment lost 1 base and the J segment 0 bases; nucleotides outside the gene matches: 3. Germline CDR1 is SEHNR and CDR2 is FQNEAQ (reference sequence).

This clone was seen a single time. The chain uses TRBV28 and TRBJ1-3; 9 positions match TRBD1. The CDR3 spans 16 residues. The V segment lost 6 bases and the J segment 0 bases; nucleotides outside the gene matches: 6. Germline V gene lookup returns CDR1 MDHEN and CDR2 SYDVKM. CDR3: CASSSSGQGSGNTIYF. For the CDR3, the DNA is TGTGCCAGCAGCTCCTCGGGACAGGGCTCTGGAAACACCATATATTTT.

This rearrangement joins TRBV7-9 to TRBJ1-2; no definite D call. Looked up from germline, CDR1 is SEHNR and CDR2 is FQNEAQ (reference sequence). Trimming took off 7 bases at V and 0 bases at J, with 12 bases between the two ends. This CDR3 contains 14 residues. The CDR3 bases are TGTGCCAGCATGGGATATTCCACTAACTATGGCTACACCTTC. Amino acids: CASMGYSTNYGYTF.

The chain links TRBV13 to TRBJ2-7, with 8 bases aligning to TRBD1. J was trimmed by 0 bases and V by 7 bases; bases with no gene match: 5. The CDR3 consists of 14 residues. Germline CDR1 reads PRHDT; CDR2 reads FYEKMQ (reference sequence). The CDR3 bases are TGTGCCAGCACCCGGACAGGGAGCTCCTACGAGCAGTACTTC. Translating it yields CASTRTGSSYEQYF.

The rearrangement links TRBV3-1 (or the pseudogene TRBV3-2) to TRBJ2-5; D unclear. V lost 4 bases to trimming and J lost 5 bases, with 5 bases between them. The CDR3 sequence is 11 residues long. Germline lookup yields CDR1 LGHDT and CDR2 YNNKEL (reference sequence). The CDR3 protein is CASSLTETQYF. As DNA, the CDR3 is TGTGCCAGCAGCCTCACCGAGACCCAGTACTTC.

The chain joins TRBV6-1 to TRBJ1-1; 7 bases line up with TRBD1. The CDR3 runs 15 residues. V shed 2 bases, J shed 0 bases, and the junction held 3 bases outside the gene matches. Germline-derived CDR1 and CDR2 are MNHNS and SASEGT. The CDR3 region has the DNA TGTGCCAGCAGTGAACGGGGACAGCTGAACACTGAAGCTTTCTTT. It codes for CASSERGQLNTEAFF.

This clone is classed as medium-sized (0.01 to 0.1%). This sequence joins TRBV19 and TRBJ2-4; D ambiguous. V was trimmed by 4 bases and J by 8 bases, leaving 12 bases between them. Germline loops: CDR1 LNHDA, CDR2 SQIVND (reference sequence). This CDR3 contains 13 residues. In DNA form, the CDR3 reads TGTGCCAGTAGTAAGGCCCTCTACCACATTCAGTACTTC. It encodes CASSKALYHIQYF.

This rearrangement joins TRBV11-3 to TRBJ1-3; D gene ambiguous. This CDR3 is 13 amino acids long. V lost 1 base and J lost 4, with 5 bases in between. Germline loops: CDR1 SGHNT, CDR2 YENEEA. The CDR3 reads CASSLAAGNTIYF. CDR3 bases: TGTGCCAGCAGCTTAGCGGCCGGAAACACCATATATTTT. Filled out from reference TRBV11-3 and TRBJ1-3, the complete variable domain reads EAGVVQSPRYKIIEKKQPVAFWCNPISGHNTLYWYLQNLGQGPELLIRYENEEAVDDSQLPKDRFSAERLKGVDSTLKIQPAELGDSAVYLCASSLAAGNTIYFGEGSWLTVV.

The rearrangement links TRBV6-1 to TRBJ2-7; D gene ambiguous. This CDR3 comprises 14 residues. Trimming shortened V by 3 bases and J by 6 bases, and 15 bases separated the two germline ends. Germline V gene data show CDR1 as MNHNS and CDR2 as SASEGT. The CDR3 DNA follows: TGTGCCAGCAGTGAGTGGCAGGTTCGTACCGAGCAGTACTTC. It is translated as CASSEWQVRTEQYF.

This chain links TRBV6-4 with TRBJ1-1, with unresolved D. Trimming removed 2 bases at V and 1 base at J, with 8 bases between. This CDR3 contains 14 residues. The germline CDR1 and CDR2 sequences are MRHNA and SNTAGT. The CDR3 sequence: CASSDTRRNTEAFF. CDR3 DNA sequence: TGTGCCAGCAGTGACACACGACGGAACACTGAAGCTTTCTTT.

The V call is TRBV3-1 (or the pseudogene TRBV3-2), the J call TRBJ2-7; 12 bases map to TRBD1. In germline, CDR1 is LGHDT, CDR2 YNNKEL (reference sequence). The V and J ends lost 1 base and 7 bases, in that order; junction bases with no gene match: 5. The CDR3 is 15 residues long. The CDR3 sequence: CASSQGGQGAWEQYF. The CDR3 nucleotides read TGTGCCAGCAGCCAAGGGGGACAGGGGGCATGGGAGCAGTACTTC.

DNA of the CDR3: TGTGCCAGCAGCTTTGACAGGGGAGTAGATACGCAGTATTTT. Translating it yields CASSFDRGVDTQYF. This sequence joins TRBV7-9 and TRBJ2-3; 8 bases are shared with TRBD1. CDR1 SEHNR and CDR2 FQNEAQ come from the germline V gene (reference sequence). The V segment lost 3 bases and the J segment 5 bases; nucleotides outside the gene matches: 4. The CDR3 is 14 residues long.

Points on this clone: A read error may produce the germline difference seen at one junction end. The chain carries TRBV4-1 and TRBJ1-2; D is unresolved. Germline assignment: CDR1 MGHRA and CDR2 YSYEKL. The CDR3 spans 16 residues. The CDR3 region has the DNA TGCGCCAGCAGCCAAGAAAGCGGAGGATTAGGCCAGAAATACACATTC. As protein: CASSQESGGLGQKYTF.

V and J are TRBV3-1 (or the pseudogene TRBV3-2) and TRBJ2-6; D call uncertain. Trimming cost V 5 bases and J 0 bases, with 11 bases left between them. This CDR3 region has 16 residues. The V gene's germline CDR1 is LGHDT and CDR2 YNNKEL (reference sequence). The CDR3 DNA reads as TGTGCCAGCAGCATCCAGGTTACCTCTGGGGCCAACGTCCTGACTTTC. Its translation: CASSIQVTSGANVLTF.

The CDR3 region is CASRDTGGYTDTQYF. The CDR3 bases are TGTGCCAGCAGGGACACAGGGGGCTACACAGATACGCAGTATTTT. The chain employs TRBV6-5 and TRBJ2-3; 9 nucleotides align to TRBD1. The CDR3 extends over 15 amino acids. Trimming took 6 bases from V and 2 from J; bases not matched to a gene: 6. Germline V gene data show CDR1 as MNHEY and CDR2 as SVGAGI.

The chain carries TRBV3-1 (or the pseudogene TRBV3-2) and TRBJ2-5, with D maybe TRBD2 (7 bases). Germline CDR1 is LGHDT and CDR2 is YNNKEL (reference sequence). The CDR3 consists of 15 residues. Trimming took 0 bases from V and 7 from J, leaving 15 bases between them. CDR3 sequence: CASSQDLAGEGTQYF. The CDR3 bases are TGTGCCAGCAGCCAAGATCTGGCAGGGGAGGGGACCCAGTACTTC.

This sequence joins TRBV28 and TRBJ2-7, with a weak D call TRBD1 (5 bases). V dropped 0 bases and J dropped 1 base, with 7 bases sitting between them. This CDR3 region has 14 residues. Per the germline V gene, CDR1 is MDHEN and CDR2 is SYDVKM. The CDR3 nucleotides read TGTGCCAGCAGTTTATGGCCAGGGTCCTACGAGCAGTACTTC. It codes for CASSLWPGSYEQYF.

This clone showed up just once. This chain links TRBV4-3 with TRBJ2-1; 12 bases line up with TRBD2. Germline V gene data show CDR1 as LGHNA and CDR2 as YSLEER. CDR3 length: 17 amino acids. Losses at the gene ends were 1 base for V and 8 bases for J; bases not matched to a gene: 9. CDR3 DNA: TGCGCCAGCAGCCAAGCCTCAACTAGCGGGGGGAAAGATGAGCAGTTCTTC. It yields the protein CASSQASTSGGKDEQFF.

The V and J genes are TRBV6-5 and TRBJ2-2, with TRBD2 identical over 7 bases. V lost 4 bases and J lost 2; bases outside the gene matches: 7. Germline V CDR1 and CDR2: MNHEY, SVGAGI. The length of the CDR3 is 16 residues. The CDR3 DNA is TGTGCCAGCAGTTCCCCGGGGAGGGGTAACACCGGGGAGCTGTTTTTT. Protein product: CASSSPGRGNTGELFF.

Here the CDR3 reads CASSHPPLGTANTEAFF. The CDR3 DNA follows: TGTGCCAGCAGTCACCCCCCTCTCGGGACAGCTAACACTGAAGCTTTCTTT. The chain recombines TRBV28 with TRBJ1-1; 7 bases match TRBD1. Germline V gives CDR1 MDHEN, CDR2 SYDVKM. The CDR3 is 17 residues long. Losses at the gene ends were 5 bases for V and 2 bases for J; bases not matched to a gene: 14.

This chain uses TRBV7-9 with TRBJ1-1; D unresolved. CDR1 is SEHNR, CDR2 FQNEAQ, per germline (reference sequence). This CDR3 has 12 residues. The germline V and J ends were trimmed by 5 bases and 11 bases, with 15 bases remaining between them. The CDR3 loop is CASSINQGSAFF. In DNA form, the CDR3 reads TGTGCCAGCAGCATAAATCAAGGGTCGGCTTTCTTT. Filled out from reference TRBV7-9 and TRBJ1-1, the complete variable domain reads DTGVSQNPRHKITKRGQNVTFRCDPISEHNRLYWYRQTLGQGPEFLTYFQNEAQLEKSRLLSDRFSAERPKGSFSTLEIQRTEQGDSAMYLCASSINQGSAFFGQGTRLTVV.

The chain is built from TRBV4-2 and TRBJ2-1; maybe TRBD1 (5 bases). This CDR3 is built from 14 residues. The V gene's germline CDR1 is LGHNA and CDR2 YNFKEQ. Trimming removed 4 bases from V and 7 bases from J, with 14 bases in between. The CDR3 bases are TGTGCCAGCAGCCCCCCCAGGGCTCGGAATGAGCAGTTCTTC. This translates into CASSPPRARNEQFF.

CDR3 protein: CASAPDRDRDHNEQFF. The DNA of the CDR3 is TGTGCCAGCGCCCCGGACCGGGACAGGGATCACAATGAGCAGTTCTTC. The V and J genes are TRBV5-4 and TRBJ2-1; 9 bases fit TRBD1. There are 16 residues in the CDR3. Trimming took 7 bases from V and 5 from J; bases not matched to a gene: 13. Per the germline V gene, CDR1 is SGHNT and CDR2 is YYREEE (reference sequence).

The chain combines TRBV7-9 with TRBJ1-2; D gene ambiguous. Trimming left V 3 bases short and J 3 bases short, with 11 bases between. The CDR3 sequence is 14 residues long. Germline V CDR1 and CDR2: SEHNR, FQNEAQ (reference sequence). The CDR3 loop reads CASSFGERHYGYTF. DNA of the CDR3: TGTGCCAGCAGCTTCGGAGAGCGACACTATGGCTACACCTTC.

This chain uses TRBV19 with TRBJ2-7; D is possibly TRBD1 (6 bases). The germline gives CDR1 LNHDA, CDR2 SQIVND (reference sequence). The V gene lost 6 bases and the J gene lost 3 bases, with 15 bases spanning the gap. This CDR3 comprises 14 residues. The CDR3 coding sequence is TGTGCCAGTAGAGTGGTGGCAGGGGACTACGAGCAGTACTTC. As protein: CASRVVAGDYEQYF. Filled out from reference TRBV19 and TRBJ2-7, the complete variable domain reads DGGITQSPKYLFRKEGQNVTLSCEQNLNHDAMYWYRQDPGQGLRLIYYSQIVNDFQKGDIAEGYSVSREKKESFPLTVTSAQKNPTAFYLCASRVVAGDYEQYFGPGTRLTVT.

This clone came up a few times. This chain joins TRBV12-2 and TRBJ1-2. TRBV12-2 is recorded as a pseudogene. This CDR3 spans 17 amino acids. In DNA form, the CDR3 reads TGTGCAAGTCGCTTAGCCAGGAGCGATGGACCTAGCTATGGCTACACCTTC. This encodes CASRLARSDGPSYGYTF.

The CDR3 region is CASSLAGSFEAFF. CDR3 nucleotide sequence: TGCGCCAGCAGCTTGGCCGGAAGCTTTGAAGCTTTCTTT. The rearrangement links TRBV5-1 to TRBJ1-1; no definite D call. This CDR3 comprises 13 residues. The germline gives CDR1 SGHRS, CDR2 YFSETQ. V lost 0 bases to trimming and J lost 7 bases, with 10 bases between them.

The chain uses TRBV7-2 and TRBJ1-2; weak D call: TRBD1 (5 bases). V was clipped by 5 bases and J by 4 bases, with 14 bases between them. This CDR3 is built from 14 residues. CDR1 SGHTA and CDR2 FQGNSA come from the germline V gene. For the CDR3, the DNA is TGTGCCAGCAGCCCACGGGACGGAGCCTATGGCTACACCTTC. Translated: CASSPRDGAYGYTF.